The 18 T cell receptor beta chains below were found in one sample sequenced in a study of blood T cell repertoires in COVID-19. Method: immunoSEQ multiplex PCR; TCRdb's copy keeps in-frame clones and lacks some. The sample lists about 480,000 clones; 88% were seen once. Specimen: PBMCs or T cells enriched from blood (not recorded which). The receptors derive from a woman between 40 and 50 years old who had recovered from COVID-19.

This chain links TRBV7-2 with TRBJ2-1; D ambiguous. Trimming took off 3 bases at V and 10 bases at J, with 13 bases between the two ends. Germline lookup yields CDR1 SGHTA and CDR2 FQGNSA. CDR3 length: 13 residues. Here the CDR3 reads CASSLLQVKEQFF. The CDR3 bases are TGTGCCAGCAGCTTGTTGCAGGTGAAAGAGCAGTTCTTC.

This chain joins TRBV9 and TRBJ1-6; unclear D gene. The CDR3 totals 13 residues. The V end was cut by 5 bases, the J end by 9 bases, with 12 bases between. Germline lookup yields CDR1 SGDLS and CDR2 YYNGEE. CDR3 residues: CASSAERGSPLHF. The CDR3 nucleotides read TGTGCCAGCAGTGCTGAACGCGGTTCACCCCTCCACTTT. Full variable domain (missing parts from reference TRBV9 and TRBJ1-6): DSGVTQTPKHLITATGQRVTLRCSPRSGDLSVYWYQQSLDQGLQFLIQYYNGEERAKGNILERFSAQQFPDLHSELNLSSLELGDSALYFCASSAERGSPLHFGNGTRLTVT.

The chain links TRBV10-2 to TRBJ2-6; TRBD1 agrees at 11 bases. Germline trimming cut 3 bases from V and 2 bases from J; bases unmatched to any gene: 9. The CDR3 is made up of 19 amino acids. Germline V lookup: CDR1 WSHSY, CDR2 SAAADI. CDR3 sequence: CASSDLLGQGAPGANVLTF. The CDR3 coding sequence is TGCGCCAGCAGTGACCTACTCGGACAGGGGGCGCCTGGGGCCAACGTCCTGACTTTC.

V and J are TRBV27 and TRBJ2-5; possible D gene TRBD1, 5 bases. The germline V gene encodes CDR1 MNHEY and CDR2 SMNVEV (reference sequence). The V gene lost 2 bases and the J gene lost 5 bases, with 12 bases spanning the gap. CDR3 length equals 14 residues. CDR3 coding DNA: TGTGCCAGCAGTTTAAGGGGCCATCGGGAGACCCAGTACTTC. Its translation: CASSLRGHRETQYF.

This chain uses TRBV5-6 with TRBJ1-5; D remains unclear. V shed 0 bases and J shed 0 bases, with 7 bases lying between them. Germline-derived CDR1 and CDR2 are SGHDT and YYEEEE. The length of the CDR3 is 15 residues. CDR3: CASSLGGYSNQPQHF. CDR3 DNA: TGTGCCAGCAGCTTGGGAGGTTATAGCAATCAGCCCCAGCATTTT.

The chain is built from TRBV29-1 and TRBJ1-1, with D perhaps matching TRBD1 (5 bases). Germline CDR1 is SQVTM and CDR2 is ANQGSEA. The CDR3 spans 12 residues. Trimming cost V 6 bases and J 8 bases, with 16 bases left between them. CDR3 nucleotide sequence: TGCAGCGTCTCAGACGGGGGAAGAGAAGCTTTCTTT. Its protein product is CSVSDGGREAFF.

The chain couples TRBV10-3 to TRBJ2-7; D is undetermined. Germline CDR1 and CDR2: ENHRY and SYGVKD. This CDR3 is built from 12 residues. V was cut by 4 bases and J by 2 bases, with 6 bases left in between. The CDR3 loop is CAISAVPYEQYF. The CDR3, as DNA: TGTGCCATCAGTGCCGTCCCCTACGAGCAGTACTTC.

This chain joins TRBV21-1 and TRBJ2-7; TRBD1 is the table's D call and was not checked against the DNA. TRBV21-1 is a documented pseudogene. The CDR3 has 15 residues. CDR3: CASSNLGGPLHEQYF. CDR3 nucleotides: TGTGCCAGCAGCAACCTAGGGGGCCCTTTACACGAGCAGTACTTC.

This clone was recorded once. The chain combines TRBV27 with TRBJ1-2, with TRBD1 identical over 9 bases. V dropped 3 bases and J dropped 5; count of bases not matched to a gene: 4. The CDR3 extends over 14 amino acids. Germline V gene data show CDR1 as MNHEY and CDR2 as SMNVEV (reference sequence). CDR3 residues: CASSLRTGVYGYTF. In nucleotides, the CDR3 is TGTGCCAGCAGTTTGAGGACAGGGGTATATGGCTACACCTTC.

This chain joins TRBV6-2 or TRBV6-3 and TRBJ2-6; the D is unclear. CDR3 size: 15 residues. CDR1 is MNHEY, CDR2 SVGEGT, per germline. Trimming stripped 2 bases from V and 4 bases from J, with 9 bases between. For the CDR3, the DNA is TGTGCCAGCAGTTACCAGGCGCCCGGGGCCAACGTCCTGACTTTC. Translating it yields CASSYQAPGANVLTF.

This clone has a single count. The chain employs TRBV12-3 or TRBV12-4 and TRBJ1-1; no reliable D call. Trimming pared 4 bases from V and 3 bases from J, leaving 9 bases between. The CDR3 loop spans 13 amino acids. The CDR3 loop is CASSSRHDTEAFF. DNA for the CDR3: TGTGCCAGCAGTTCCAGGCATGACACTGAAGCTTTCTTT.

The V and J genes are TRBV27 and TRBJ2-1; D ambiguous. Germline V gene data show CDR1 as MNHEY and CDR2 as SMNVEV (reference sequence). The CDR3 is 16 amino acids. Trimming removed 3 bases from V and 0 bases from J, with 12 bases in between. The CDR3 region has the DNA TGTGCCAGCAGTTTGGTTAGACTTAGCTCCTACAATGAGCAGTTCTTC. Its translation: CASSLVRLSSYNEQFF.

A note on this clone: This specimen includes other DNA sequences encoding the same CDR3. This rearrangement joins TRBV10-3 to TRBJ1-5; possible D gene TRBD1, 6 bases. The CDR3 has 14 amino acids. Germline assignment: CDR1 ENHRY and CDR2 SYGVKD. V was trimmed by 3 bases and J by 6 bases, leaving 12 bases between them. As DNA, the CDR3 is TGTGCCATCAGTGATAGGGGGGGCAGTCAGCCCCAGCATTTT. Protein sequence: CAISDRGGSQPQHF.

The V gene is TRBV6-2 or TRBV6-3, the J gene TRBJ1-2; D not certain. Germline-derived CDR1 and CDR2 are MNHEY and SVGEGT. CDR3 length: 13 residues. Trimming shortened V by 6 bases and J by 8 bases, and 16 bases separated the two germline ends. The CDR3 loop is CASSPQDHGGYTF. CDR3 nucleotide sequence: TGTGCCAGCAGCCCCCAGGATCATGGGGGCTACACCTTC.

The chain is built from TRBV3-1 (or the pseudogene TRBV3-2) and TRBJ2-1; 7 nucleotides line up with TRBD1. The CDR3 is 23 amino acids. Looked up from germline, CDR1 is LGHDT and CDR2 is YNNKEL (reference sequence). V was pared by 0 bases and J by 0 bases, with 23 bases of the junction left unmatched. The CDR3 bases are TGTGCCAGCAGCCAAGAATTCCCTGGGAATACAGGGGTCCCACCACACTCCTACAATGAGCAGTTCTTC. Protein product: CASSQEFPGNTGVPPHSYNEQFF.

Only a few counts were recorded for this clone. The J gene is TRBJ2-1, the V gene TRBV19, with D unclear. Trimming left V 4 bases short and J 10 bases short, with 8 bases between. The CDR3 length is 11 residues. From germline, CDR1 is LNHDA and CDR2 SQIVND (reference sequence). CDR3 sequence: CASSKWAEQFF. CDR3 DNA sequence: TGTGCCAGTAGTAAATGGGCCGAGCAGTTCTTC.

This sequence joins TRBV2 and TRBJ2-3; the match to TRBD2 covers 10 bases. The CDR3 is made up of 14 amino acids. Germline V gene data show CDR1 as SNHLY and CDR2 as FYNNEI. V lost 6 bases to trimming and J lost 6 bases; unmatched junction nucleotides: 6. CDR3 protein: CASSLAGGRDTQYF. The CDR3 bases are TGTGCCAGCAGCTTAGCGGGAGGAAGGGATACGCAGTATTTT.

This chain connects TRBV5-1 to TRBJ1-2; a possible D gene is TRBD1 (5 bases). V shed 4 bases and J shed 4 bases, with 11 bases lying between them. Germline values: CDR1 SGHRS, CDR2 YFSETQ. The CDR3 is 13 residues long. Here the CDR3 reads CASSADRSYGYTF. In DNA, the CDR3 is TGCGCCAGCAGCGCCGACAGATCCTATGGCTACACCTTC. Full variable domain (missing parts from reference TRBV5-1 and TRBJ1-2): KAGVTQTPRYLIKTRGQQVTLSCSPISGHRSVSWYQQTPGQGLQFLFEYFSETQRNKGNFPGRFSGRQFSNSRSEMNVSTLELGDSALYLCASSADRSYGYTFGSGTRLTVV.